This T cell receptor (beta chain) was captured by sequencing in a study of T cells in localized non-small cell lung cancer. Germline V gene lookup returns CDR1 MDHEN and CDR2 SYDVKM. The CDR3 region is 22 residues in length, termini included. Profiling relied on immunoSEQ multiplex PCR, and the TCRdb table lists in-frame clones only, not all of them. The sample lists about 31,000 clones; roughly 92% were seen once. Study results and limitations: The study detected a median approximately 50 of the top 100 tumor clones in adjacent lung. Clonality of T cells reached its maximum in uninvolved adjacent lung, surpassing tumor.

For this clone: Antigen: not known. The DNA is left out, because the CDR3 cannot be placed on it with certainty; the CDR3 is given as TCRdb lists it.

The receptor was isolated from a woman aged 35 to 70 with stage I lung adenocarcinoma. The rearrangement joins TRBV28 to TRBJ1-1. This specimen consisted of peripheral blood, obtained before any cancer treatment. The CDR3 protein is CASSITHQGAEAFFGGGAEAFF.